This T cell receptor (beta chain) was identified during a study of blood T cell repertoires in COVID-19. TCRdb keeps only in-frame clones here, not all; method: immunoSEQ multiplex PCR. The sample has about 370,000 clones, 70% to 90% seen once. The sequencing sample was made of peripheral blood. The clonotype was recovered from a woman in her thirties with COVID-19, enrolled during active disease.

The CDR3 here is CASSPGQGVTEAFF. CDR3 nucleotides: TGTGCCAGCTCACCGGGACAGGGAGTAACTGAAGCTTTCTTT. The V gene is TRBV18, the J gene TRBJ1-1; 9 bases agree with TRBD1. Germline assignment: CDR1 KGHSH and CDR2 LQKENI. The V gene end was trimmed by 3 bases and the J gene end by 5 bases; junction bases not matched to a gene: 4. The CDR3 covers 14 residues.